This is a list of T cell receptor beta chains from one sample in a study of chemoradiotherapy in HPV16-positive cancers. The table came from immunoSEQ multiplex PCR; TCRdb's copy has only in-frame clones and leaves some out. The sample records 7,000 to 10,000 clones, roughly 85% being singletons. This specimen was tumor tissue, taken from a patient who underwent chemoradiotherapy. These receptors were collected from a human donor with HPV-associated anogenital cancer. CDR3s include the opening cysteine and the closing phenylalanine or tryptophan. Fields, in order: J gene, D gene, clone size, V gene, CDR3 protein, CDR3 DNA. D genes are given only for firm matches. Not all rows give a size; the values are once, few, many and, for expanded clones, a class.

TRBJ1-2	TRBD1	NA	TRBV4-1	CASSWTGSGYTF	TGCGCCAGCAGCTGGACAGGGTCGGGCTACACCTTC
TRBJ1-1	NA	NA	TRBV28	CASSFGAGRATEAFF	TGTGCCAGCAGTTTTGGGGCGGGGCGGGCCACTGAAGCTTTCTTT
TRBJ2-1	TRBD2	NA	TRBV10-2	CASSVGGASGSSHNEQFF	TGCGCCAGCAGTGTTGGTGGGGCTAGCGGGAGCTCCCACAATGAGCAGTTCTTC
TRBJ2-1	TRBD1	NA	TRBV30	CAWSVGQGGEQFF	TGTGCCTGGAGTGTCGGACAGGGAGGCGAGCAGTTCTTC
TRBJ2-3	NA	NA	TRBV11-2	CASSLEGNTDTQYF	TGTGCCAGCAGCTTAGAAGGCAACACAGATACGCAGTATTTT
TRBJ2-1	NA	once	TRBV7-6	CASSLGIAAGNEQFF	TGTGCCAGCAGCTTAGGGATAGCGGCGGGGAATGAGCAGTTCTTC
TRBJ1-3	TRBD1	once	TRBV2	CASTTGGESSGNTIYF	TGTGCCAGCACCACAGGGGGCGAGAGCTCTGGAAACACCATATATTTT
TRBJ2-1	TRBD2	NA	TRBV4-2	CASSQDRPAESGGSYNEQFF	TGTGCCAGCAGCCAAGATCGTCCTGCGGAGAGCGGGGGCTCCTACAATGAGCAGTTCTTC
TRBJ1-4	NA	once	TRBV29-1	CSVLTGEKLFF	TGCAGCGTCCTGACCGGGGAAAAACTGTTTTTT
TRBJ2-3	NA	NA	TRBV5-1	CASSLEFPGTDTQYF	TGCGCCAGCAGCTTGGAATTTCCCGGCACAGATACGCAGTATTTT